This entry lists 32 T cell receptor beta chains sequenced from one sample in a study of T-cell memory formation after mild COVID-19. TCRdb redid the calling of the 5' RACE reads with MiXCR, one entry per CDR3 protein. Of 350,000 to 450,000 distinct CDR3 sequences listed, more than 20% are singletons. Sample: PBMCs or a T cell subset sorted from them (not recorded which). These receptors all stem from an adult woman who had mild COVID-19 (a few samples of this study predate the infection). Cell type and time point are not known.

This chain links TRBV7-2 with TRBJ2-5; D tentatively reads TRBD1 or TRBD2 (6 bases each). Germline lookup yields CDR1 SGHTA and CDR2 FQGNSA. The CDR3 consists of 14 residues. V lost 4 bases, J lost 9 bases, and 18 bases lay in between. This chain's CDR3 is CASSSLGGFVPQYF. The CDR3 DNA follows: TGTGCCAGCAGCTCATTGGGGGGCTTCGTGCCCCAGTACTTC.

The chain has TRBV24-1 and TRBJ2-2; maybe TRBD2 (6 bases). Trimming cost V 1 base and J 5 bases, with 10 bases left between them. Germline CDR1 KGHDR, CDR2 SFDVKD. This CDR3 is 15 amino acids long. The CDR3 is CATSDFLGLTGELFF. In DNA form, the CDR3 reads TGTGCCACCAGTGATTTCTTGGGACTGACCGGGGAGCTGTTTTTT.

V gene TRBV5-1 combines with J gene TRBJ1-6, with unresolved D. Germline CDR1 reads SGHRS; CDR2 reads YFSETQ. V lost 0 bases, J lost 5 bases, and 12 bases lay in between. CDR3 size: 16 residues. The CDR3 nucleotides read TGCGCCAGCAGCTTGGGAGGCGGAGGGAATAATTCACCCCTCCACTTT. Its translation is CASSLGGGGNNSPLHF.

The J gene is TRBJ2-3, the V gene TRBV4-2; D uncertain. Trimming shortened V by 2 bases and J by 8 bases, and 5 bases separated the two germline ends. The germline V gene encodes CDR1 LGHNA and CDR2 YNFKEQ. The CDR3 runs to 11 residues. CDR3 DNA: TGTGCCAGCAGCCAATGGGGTACGCAGTATTTT. It is translated as CASSQWGTQYF.

The chain has TRBV7-9 and TRBJ1-1; D might be TRBD1 (5 bases). The CDR3 loop spans 13 amino acids. Germline V gives CDR1 SEHNR, CDR2 FQNEAQ (reference sequence). V lost 8 bases, J lost 1 base, and 11 bases lay in between. CDR3 nucleotide sequence: TGTGCCAGCTCGACAGTTAAGAACACTGAAGCTTTCTTT. Its protein is CASSTVKNTEAFF.

The chain is built from TRBV14 and TRBJ2-7; 9 bases align to TRBD2. Germline CDR1 is SGHDN and CDR2 is FVKESK. V gave up 5 bases and J gave up 3 bases; unmatched junction bases: 14. This CDR3 is built from 17 residues. CDR3 region: CASSELEVTSGNYEQYF. The CDR3 DNA sequence: TGTGCCAGCAGCGAACTCGAGGTGACTAGCGGAAACTACGAGCAGTACTTC.

This rearrangement joins TRBV6-2 or TRBV6-3 to TRBJ2-4; the D is unclear. V lost 7 bases and J lost 0, with 13 bases in between. Germline values: CDR1 MNHEY, CDR2 SVGEGT. The CDR3 covers 15 residues. The CDR3 bases are TGTGCCAGCATATGGGCGGTACTAGCCAAAAACATTCAGTACTTC. It yields the protein CASIWAVLAKNIQYF.

The rearrangement links TRBV12-3 or TRBV12-4 to TRBJ2-1; 9 positions match TRBD2. The CDR3 covers 14 residues. V shed 5 bases and J 10 bases; nucleotides not matched to a gene: 9. The CDR3 DNA is TGTGCCAGCAGTCCTTCTCCGGGACTAGCCGAGCAGTTCTTC. Encoded protein: CASSPSPGLAEQFF.

This chain connects TRBV2 to TRBJ2-5; maybe TRBD1 (6 bases). Trimming pared 7 bases from V and 3 bases from J, leaving 15 bases between. Germline CDR1 is SNHLY and CDR2 is FYNNEI. The CDR3 extends over 14 amino acids. This CDR3 is CASMNDPGEETQYF. The CDR3 DNA sequence: TGTGCCAGCATGAATGACCCAGGGGAAGAGACCCAGTACTTC.

J is TRBJ2-1 and V is TRBV28, with 7 bases lining up with TRBD1. The CDR3 spans 15 residues. V trimming: 3 bases; J trimming: 9 bases; junction bases outside the gene matches: 11. The V gene's germline CDR1 is MDHEN and CDR2 SYDVKM. The CDR3 sequence: CASSLYRGLGFEQFF. The CDR3 DNA reads TGTGCCAGCAGTTTGTATAGGGGGCTGGGATTTGAGCAGTTCTTC.

This clonotype was counted a few times. The chain has TRBV7-6 and TRBJ2-7; 12 bases map to TRBD2. Germline loops: CDR1 SGHVS, CDR2 FNYEAQ. Trimming cost V 5 bases and J 3 bases; bases outside gene matches: 14. The CDR3 is 18 residues long. CDR3 DNA sequence: TGTGCCAGCAGCCTCTCCGGACTAGCGGGGCTAGGAAACTACGAGCAGTACTTC. Its protein is CASSLSGLAGLGNYEQYF.

The rearrangement links TRBV27 to TRBJ2-3; TRBD1 matches 11 bases. The ends lost 5 bases at V and 8 bases at J; junction bases unmatched: 9. Germline V gives CDR1 MNHEY, CDR2 SMNVEV (reference sequence). CDR3 size: 15 residues. CDR3 sequence (DNA): TGTGCCAGCAGTCCCCAGGGACAGGGGGAGGGTACGCAGTATTTT. Its translation is CASSPQGQGEGTQYF.

The chain has TRBV3-1 and TRBJ1-1; no clear D gene. Germline CDR1 and CDR2: LGHDT and YNNKEL (reference sequence). The V end was cut by 1 base, the J end by 8 bases, with 8 bases between. The CDR3 is 12 residues long. CDR3 DNA sequence: TGTGCCAGCAGCCAAGTCAGAGCCGAAGCTTTCTTT. Amino acid sequence: CASSQVRAEAFF. The full variable domain, rest sourced from reference TRBV3-1 and TRBJ1-1, is DTAVSQTPKYLVTQMGNDKSIKCEQNLGHDTMYWYKQDSKKFLKIMFSYNNKELIINETVPNRFSPKSPDKAHLNLHINSLELGDSAVYFCASSQVRAEAFFGQGTRLTVV.

The sample holds a few counts of this clonotype. The chain combines TRBV12-3 or TRBV12-4 with TRBJ2-7, with 12 bases lining up with TRBD2. The CDR3 runs 16 residues. V gave up 4 bases and J gave up 2 bases; unmatched junction bases: 6. The CDR3 DNA reads TGTGCCAGCAGTTCCTTGGGACTAGCGGGCCCCTACGAGCAGTACTTC. It translates to CASSSLGLAGPYEQYF.

The chain links TRBV7-6 to TRBJ2-3; maybe TRBD1 (5 bases). The CDR3 has 18 residues. Germline CDR1 SGHVS, CDR2 FNYEAQ. V lost 1 base, J lost 2 bases, and 19 bases lay in between. CDR3 protein: CASSLEEKTDSPTDTQYF. The CDR3 DNA reads TGTGCCAGCAGCTTAGAAGAGAAGACAGACTCACCCACAGATACGCAGTATTTT.

V usage is TRBV12-3 or TRBV12-4 and J usage is TRBJ2-5; perhaps TRBD2 as D (6 bases). The ends were cut back, 6 bases at V and 1 base at J, with 15 bases in the middle. CDR3 length: 15 amino acids. In nucleotides, the CDR3 is TGTGCCAGCAGACTCCGCCAGGGAGGCCAAGAGACCCAGTACTTC. Residues: CASRLRQGGQETQYF.

Worth noting for this clonotype: The DNA is left out, because the CDR3 cannot be placed on it with certainty; the CDR3 is given as TCRdb lists it. The V and J genes are TRBV6-1 and TRBJ2-2; TRBD2 reflects the table's D call only, with no check against the DNA. Germline loops: CDR1 MNHNS, CDR2 SASEGT. The CDR3 totals 17 residues, both ends included. CDR3 in amino acids: CASSSSAGGHGTGELFF.

V is TRBV4-2 and J is TRBJ2-7, with D possibly being TRBD1 (6 bases). This CDR3 contains 16 residues. Per germline, CDR1 LGHNA and CDR2 YNFKEQ. V lost 0 bases, J lost 3 bases, and 15 bases lay in between. The CDR3 loop is CASSQDLPGVVYEQYF. Here the CDR3 DNA reads TGTGCCAGCAGCCAAGATTTGCCAGGGGTTGTCTACGAGCAGTACTTC.

A few counts support this clonotype. This chain joins TRBV12-3 or TRBV12-4 and TRBJ2-7; 8 nucleotides align to TRBD2. Germline trimming cut 1 base from V and 4 bases from J; bases unmatched to any gene: 18. This CDR3 comprises 19 residues. CDR3: CASSLGRLRQRERLYEQYF. CDR3 nucleotide sequence: TGTGCCAGCAGTTTAGGTAGGCTCAGACAGCGGGAGAGGTTATACGAGCAGTACTTC.

Only a few counts were recorded for this clonotype. This rearrangement joins TRBV24-1 to TRBJ2-3; TRBD1 or TRBD2 may be the D gene (5 bases each). Trimming left V 1 base short and J 2 bases short, with 12 bases between. Germline CDR1 and CDR2: KGHDR and SFDVKD. The CDR3 runs 16 residues. This CDR3 reads CATSDLTGPNTDTQYF. The CDR3 coding sequence is TGTGCCACCAGTGATTTAACGGGGCCGAACACAGATACGCAGTATTTT.

The table lists this clonotype with many counts. The genes are TRBV5-1 and TRBJ2-2; D uncertain. CDR1 and CDR2 (germline): SGHRS, YFSETQ. V was shortened by 2 bases and J by 0 bases, with 5 bases between the two germline ends. This CDR3 has 14 residues. The CDR3 DNA is TGCGCCAGCAGCTTAGAGTCGAACACCGGGGAGCTGTTTTTT. Residues: CASSLESNTGELFF.

This clonotype came up many times. The genes are TRBV7-9 and TRBJ1-2; TRBD1 might be the D (6 bases). Germline CDR1 is SEHNR and CDR2 is FQNEAQ (reference sequence). The CDR3 length is 12 residues. The germline V and J ends were trimmed by 4 bases and 8 bases, with 11 bases remaining between them. CDR3 DNA: TGTGCCAGCAGCTACAGGGTTGGGGGCTACACCTTC. As protein: CASSYRVGGYTF. Supplemented by reference TRBV7-9 and TRBJ1-2, the full variable domain reads DTGVSQNPRHKITKRGQNVTFRCDPISEHNRLYWYRQTLGQGPEFLTYFQNEAQLEKSRLLSDRFSAERPKGSFSTLEIQRTEQGDSAMYLCASSYRVGGYTFGSGTRLTVV.

The sample holds many counts of this clonotype. Here the CDR3 DNA reads TGCGCCAGCAGCTTGGGTTGGGGGAATGAGCAGTTCTTC. Protein product: CASSLGWGNEQFF. This chain joins TRBV5-1 and TRBJ2-1; D assignment may be TRBD1 or TRBD2 (5 bases each). Germline loops: CDR1 SGHRS, CDR2 YFSETQ. Trimming took 0 bases from V and 7 from J, leaving 8 bases between them. The CDR3 extends over 13 amino acids.

CDR3 loop: CASSYTGGPHEQYF. CDR3 nucleotide sequence: TGTGCCAGCAGTTACACGGGAGGGCCCCACGAGCAGTACTTC. J is TRBJ2-7 and V is TRBV6-6, with 8 bases aligning to TRBD2. Germline loops: CDR1 MNHNY, CDR2 SVGAGI (reference sequence). The J segment lost 5 bases and the V segment lost 2 bases, leaving 5 bases of the junction unmatched. The CDR3 runs 14 residues.

J is TRBJ2-5 and V is TRBV7-9; 7 bases are shared with TRBD1. The CDR3 consists of 15 residues. Per the germline V gene, CDR1 is SEHNR and CDR2 is FQNEAQ (reference sequence). Losses at the gene ends were 0 bases for V and 2 bases for J; bases not matched to a gene: 3. The CDR3 DNA reads as TGTGCCAGCAGCTTAGCGACAGGGATACAAGAGACCCAGTACTTC. Translating gives CASSLATGIQETQYF.

This clonotype was seen a handful of times. The chain links TRBV7-9 to TRBJ2-1, with D unresolved. This CDR3 has 16 amino acids. V shed 0 bases and J shed 5 bases, with 14 bases lying between them. CDR1 SEHNR and CDR2 FQNEAQ come from the germline V gene (reference sequence). The CDR3 DNA reads TGTGCCAGCAGCTTAGCCACCGCGAGACAACACAATGAGCAGTTCTTC. Translation gives CASSLATARQHNEQFF. The variable domain in full, completed from reference TRBV7-9 and TRBJ2-1, reads DTGVSQNPRHKITKRGQNVTFRCDPISEHNRLYWYRQTLGQGPEFLTYFQNEAQLEKSRLLSDRFSAERPKGSFSTLEIQRTEQGDSAMYLCASSLATARQHNEQFFGPGTRLTVL.

This clonotype was counted only a few times. The chain employs TRBV14 and TRBJ2-5, with no clear D. This CDR3 region has 13 residues. The germline V gene has CDR1 SGHDN and CDR2 FVKESK. V was cut by 6 bases and J by 1 base, with 9 bases left in between. The CDR3 region has the DNA TGTGCCAGCAGTCGAAACTTCCAAGAGACCCAGTACTTC. It specifies CASSRNFQETQYF.

This chain links TRBV7-9 with TRBJ2-1; D is uncertain. The germline V and J ends were trimmed by 2 bases and 4 bases, with 12 bases remaining between them. Germline V lookup: CDR1 SEHNR, CDR2 FQNEAQ (reference sequence). The CDR3 runs 15 residues. This CDR3 is CASSLSRREYNEQFF. The CDR3 DNA reads TGTGCCAGCAGCTTAAGCCGCCGAGAATACAATGAGCAGTTCTTC. The whole variable domain, remainder taken from reference TRBV7-9 and TRBJ2-1, is DTGVSQNPRHKITKRGQNVTFRCDPISEHNRLYWYRQTLGQGPEFLTYFQNEAQLEKSRLLSDRFSAERPKGSFSTLEIQRTEQGDSAMYLCASSLSRREYNEQFFGPGTRLTVL.

This chain links TRBV29-1 with TRBJ1-1, with D hard to call. There are 13 residues in the CDR3. Trimming removed 4 bases at V and 6 bases at J, with 15 bases between. Germline V lookup: CDR1 SQVTM, CDR2 ANQGSEA. The CDR3 sequence is CSVVEGGWAEAFF. The CDR3 DNA is TGCAGCGTTGTCGAGGGAGGGTGGGCTGAAGCTTTCTTT.

There are a few counts of this clonotype. This chain uses TRBV5-1 with TRBJ1-1; D call uncertain. Trimming cost V 4 bases and J 6 bases, with 19 bases left between them. Germline CDR1 reads SGHRS; CDR2 reads YFSETQ. The CDR3 totals 15 residues. The CDR3 reads CASSQSTAGGAEAFF. CDR3 nucleotides: TGCGCCAGCAGCCAATCCACCGCGGGAGGCGCTGAAGCTTTCTTT.

The chain carries TRBV2 and TRBJ2-1; 9 bases fit TRBD2. This CDR3 is 14 amino acids long. The V and J ends lost 6 bases and 6 bases, in that order; junction bases with no gene match: 6. The germline V gene encodes CDR1 SNHLY and CDR2 FYNNEI. DNA of the CDR3: TGTGCCAGCAGCGGAGGACTAGCGAGCAATGAGCAGTTCTTC. Translation gives CASSGGLASNEQFF.

This clonotype was counted between two and nine times. This CDR3 reads CASSSVAGVVNEQFF. CDR3 sequence (DNA): TGTGCCAGCAGCTCCGTAGCGGGAGTAGTCAATGAGCAGTTCTTC. V and J are TRBV7-2 and TRBJ2-1, with 9 bases fitting TRBD2. The junction had 7 bases not matched to a gene; V was cut back by 4 bases and J by 6 bases. Germline lookup yields CDR1 SGHTA and CDR2 FQGNSA. The CDR3 sequence is 15 residues long.